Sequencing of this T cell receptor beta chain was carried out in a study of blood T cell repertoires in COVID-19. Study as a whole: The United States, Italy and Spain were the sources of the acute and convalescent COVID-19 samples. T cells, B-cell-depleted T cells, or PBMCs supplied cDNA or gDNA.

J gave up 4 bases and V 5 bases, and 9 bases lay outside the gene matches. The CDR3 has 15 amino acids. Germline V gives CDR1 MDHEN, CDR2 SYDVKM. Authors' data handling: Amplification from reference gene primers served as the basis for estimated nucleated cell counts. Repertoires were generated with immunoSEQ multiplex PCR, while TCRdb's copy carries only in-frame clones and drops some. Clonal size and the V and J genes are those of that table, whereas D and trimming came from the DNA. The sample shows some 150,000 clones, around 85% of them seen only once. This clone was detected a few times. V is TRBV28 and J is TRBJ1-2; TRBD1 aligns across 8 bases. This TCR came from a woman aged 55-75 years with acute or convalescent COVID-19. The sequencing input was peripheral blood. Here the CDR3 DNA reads TGTGCCAGCAGTCCACTAGACAGGGGTGCCTATGGCTACACCTTC. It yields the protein CASSPLDRGAYGYTF.